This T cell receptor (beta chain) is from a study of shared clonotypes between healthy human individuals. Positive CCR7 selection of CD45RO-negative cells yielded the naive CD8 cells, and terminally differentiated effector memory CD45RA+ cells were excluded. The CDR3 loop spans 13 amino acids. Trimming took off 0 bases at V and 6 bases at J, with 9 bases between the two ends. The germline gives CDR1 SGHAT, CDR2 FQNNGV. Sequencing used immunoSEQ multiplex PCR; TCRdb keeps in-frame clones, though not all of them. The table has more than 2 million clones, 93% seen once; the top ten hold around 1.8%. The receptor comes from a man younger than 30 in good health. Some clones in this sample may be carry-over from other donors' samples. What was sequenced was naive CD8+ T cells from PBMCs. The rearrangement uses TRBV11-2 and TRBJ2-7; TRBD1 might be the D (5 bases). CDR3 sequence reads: CASSLEGAIEQYF. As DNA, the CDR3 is TGTGCCAGCAGCTTAGAAGGGGCGATCGAGCAGTACTTC.